This record concerns one T cell receptor beta chain sequence. Antigen: not known. This entry comes from a study of cytomegalovirus exposure and HLA in healthy donors. Per germline, CDR1 SGHNT and CDR2 YYREEE (reference sequence). The CDR3 extends over 18 amino acids. Germline trimming cut 4 bases from V and 0 bases from J; bases unmatched to any gene: 10. Study results and limitations: The authors later found TCR association rates varying by HLA locus, with DRB1 most and HLA-C fewest. With later analysis, a missense DCLRE1C variant became linked to TCR beta V- and J-gene trimming. The sole available immune exposure information was CMV serostatus. A later analysis by the authors found several of the most significant clusters apparently linked to common viral pathogens.

Both 60 Vbeta primers and 13 Jbeta primers went into the PCR. Generated by immunoSEQ multiplex PCR, the TCRdb table keeps only in-frame clones and is missing some. Of 99,000 or so clones listed, about 79% are singletons. This receptor was identified in a male donor in good health and CMV-seropositive. The chain joins TRBV5-4 to TRBJ1-3, with 10 bases that match TRBD1. The sequenced sample was PBMCs. CDR3 residues: CASSDPGQGTGSGNTIYF. The DNA of the CDR3 is TGTGCCAGCAGCGACCCGGGACAGGGGACGGGCTCTGGAAACACCATATATTTT.